These 3 T cell receptor beta chains were sequenced from one sample in a study of blood T cell repertoires in COVID-19. Measured with immunoSEQ multiplex PCR; TCRdb has only the in-frame clones, and not every one. The sample contains roughly 500,000 clones, approximately 86% of which appear only once. Specimen: PBMCs or T cells enriched from blood (not recorded which). Receptors originate from a woman aged 60-75 years who had recovered from COVID-19.

The chain is built from TRBV5-1 and TRBJ2-1; 7 bases line up with TRBD2. Germline values: CDR1 SGHRS, CDR2 YFSETQ. Unmatched junction bases numbered 10, after V lost 3 bases and J lost 7 bases. The CDR3 covers 15 residues. This CDR3 is CASSWAGGTKNEQFF. The DNA of the CDR3 is TGCGCCAGCAGCTGGGCAGGAGGGACTAAAAATGAGCAGTTCTTC.

This clone occurred once. V and J are TRBV7-2 and TRBJ2-2, with 8 bases fitting TRBD2. V was pared by 4 bases and J by 5 bases, with 6 bases of the junction left unmatched. The CDR3 totals 15 residues. Germline V CDR1 and CDR2: SGHTA, FQGNSA. In DNA form, the CDR3 reads TGTGCCAGCAGCTATGGAATAGCGGGGACCGGGGAGCTGTTTTTT. It codes for CASSYGIAGTGELFF.

V is TRBV2 and J is TRBJ2-3, with TRBD2 matching over 11 bases. Germline CDR1 and CDR2: SNHLY and FYNNEI. This CDR3 is 15 amino acids long. V was pared by 4 bases and J by 3 bases, with 3 bases of the junction left unmatched. As DNA, the CDR3 is TGTGCCAGCAGTGCGGGACTAGCGGTAACAGATACGCAGTATTTT. The encoded protein is CASSAGLAVTDTQYF.